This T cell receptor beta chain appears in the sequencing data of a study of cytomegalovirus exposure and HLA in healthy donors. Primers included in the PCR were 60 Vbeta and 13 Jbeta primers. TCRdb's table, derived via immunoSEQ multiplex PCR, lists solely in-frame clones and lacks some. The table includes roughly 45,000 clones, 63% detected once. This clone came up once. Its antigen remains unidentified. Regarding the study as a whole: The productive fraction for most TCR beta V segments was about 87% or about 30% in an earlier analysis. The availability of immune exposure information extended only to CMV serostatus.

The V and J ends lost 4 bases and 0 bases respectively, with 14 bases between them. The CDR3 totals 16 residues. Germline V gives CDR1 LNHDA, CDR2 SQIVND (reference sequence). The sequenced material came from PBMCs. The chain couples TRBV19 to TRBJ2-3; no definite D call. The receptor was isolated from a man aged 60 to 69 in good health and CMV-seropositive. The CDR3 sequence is CASSNRGGTSTDTQYF. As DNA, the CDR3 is TGTGCCAGTAGTAATCGAGGCGGCACTAGCACAGATACGCAGTATTTT.